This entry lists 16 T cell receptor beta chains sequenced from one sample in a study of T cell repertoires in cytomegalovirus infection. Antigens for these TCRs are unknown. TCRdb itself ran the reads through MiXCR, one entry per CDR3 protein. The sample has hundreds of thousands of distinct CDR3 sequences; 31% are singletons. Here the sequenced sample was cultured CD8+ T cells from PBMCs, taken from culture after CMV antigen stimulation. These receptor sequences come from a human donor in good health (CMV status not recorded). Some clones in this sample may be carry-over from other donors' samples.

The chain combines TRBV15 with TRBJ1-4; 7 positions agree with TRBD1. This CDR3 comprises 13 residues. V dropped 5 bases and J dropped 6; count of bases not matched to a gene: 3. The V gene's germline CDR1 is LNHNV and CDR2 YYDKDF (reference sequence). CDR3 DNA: TGTGCCACCAGCGGAGGGGGCTATGAAAAACTGTTTTTT. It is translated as CATSGGGYEKLFF.

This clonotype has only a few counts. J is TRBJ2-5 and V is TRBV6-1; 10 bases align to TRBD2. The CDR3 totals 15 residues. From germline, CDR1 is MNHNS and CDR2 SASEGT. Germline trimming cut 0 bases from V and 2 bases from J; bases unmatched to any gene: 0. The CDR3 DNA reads TGTGCCAGCAGTGAAGCAGCGGGGGGGCAAGAGACCCAGTACTTC. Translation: CASSEAAGGQETQYF.

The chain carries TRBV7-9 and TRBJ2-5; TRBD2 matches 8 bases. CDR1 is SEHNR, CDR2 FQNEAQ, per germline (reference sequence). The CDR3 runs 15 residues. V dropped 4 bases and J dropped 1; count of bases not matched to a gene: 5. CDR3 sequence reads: CASSSRGAGQETQYF. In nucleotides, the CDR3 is TGTGCCAGCAGCTCGCGGGGGGCGGGCCAAGAGACCCAGTACTTC.

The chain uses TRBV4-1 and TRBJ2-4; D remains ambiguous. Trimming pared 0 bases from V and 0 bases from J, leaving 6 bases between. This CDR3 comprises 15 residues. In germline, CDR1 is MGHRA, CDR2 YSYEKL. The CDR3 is CASSQDLLAKNIQYF. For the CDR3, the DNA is TGCGCCAGCAGCCAAGACTTATTAGCCAAAAACATTCAGTACTTC.

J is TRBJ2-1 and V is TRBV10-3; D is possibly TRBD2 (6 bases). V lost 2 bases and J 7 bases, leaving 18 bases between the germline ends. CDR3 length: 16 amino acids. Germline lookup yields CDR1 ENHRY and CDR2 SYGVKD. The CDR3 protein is CAISEGNGLPGNEQFF. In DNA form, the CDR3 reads TGTGCCATCAGTGAGGGAAACGGACTACCGGGAAATGAGCAGTTCTTC.

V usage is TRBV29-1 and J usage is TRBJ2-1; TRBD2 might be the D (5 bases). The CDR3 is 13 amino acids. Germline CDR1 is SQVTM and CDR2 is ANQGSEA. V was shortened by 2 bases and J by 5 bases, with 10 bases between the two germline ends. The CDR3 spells CSVEIAYHNEQFF. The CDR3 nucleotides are TGCAGCGTTGAAATAGCGTACCACAATGAGCAGTTCTTC.

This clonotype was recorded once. CDR3 in amino acids: CASSYLTGGSSYEQYV. CDR3 bases: TGTGCCAGCAGTTACCTAACAGGTGGAAGCTCCTACGAGCAGTACGTC. The gene calls are TRBV6-6 and TRBJ2-7; possibly TRBD1 for D (5 bases). CDR3 length equals 16 residues. Trimming pared 2 bases from V and 0 bases from J, leaving 14 bases between. The germline V gene encodes CDR1 MNHNY and CDR2 SVGAGI (reference sequence).

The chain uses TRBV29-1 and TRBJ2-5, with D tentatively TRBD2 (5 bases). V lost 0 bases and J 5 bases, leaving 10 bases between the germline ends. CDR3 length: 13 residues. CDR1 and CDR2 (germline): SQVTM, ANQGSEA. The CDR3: CSVEDRLAETQYF. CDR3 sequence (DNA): TGCAGCGTTGAAGATCGTCTAGCCGAGACCCAGTACTTC.

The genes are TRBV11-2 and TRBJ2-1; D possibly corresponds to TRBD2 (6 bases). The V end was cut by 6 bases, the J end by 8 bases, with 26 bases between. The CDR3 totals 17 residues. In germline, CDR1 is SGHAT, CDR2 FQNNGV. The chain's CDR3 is CASSKPPLAEPFDEQFF. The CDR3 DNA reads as TGTGCCAGCAGTAAGCCCCCACTAGCAGAGCCGTTCGATGAGCAGTTCTTC.

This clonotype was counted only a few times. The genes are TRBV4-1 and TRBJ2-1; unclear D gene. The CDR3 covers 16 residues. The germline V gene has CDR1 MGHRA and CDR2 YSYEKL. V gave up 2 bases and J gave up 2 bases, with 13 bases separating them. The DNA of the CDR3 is TGCGCCAGCAGCCAAAGTCCAGGAGTTCCCTACAATGAGCAGTTCTTC. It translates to CASSQSPGVPYNEQFF.

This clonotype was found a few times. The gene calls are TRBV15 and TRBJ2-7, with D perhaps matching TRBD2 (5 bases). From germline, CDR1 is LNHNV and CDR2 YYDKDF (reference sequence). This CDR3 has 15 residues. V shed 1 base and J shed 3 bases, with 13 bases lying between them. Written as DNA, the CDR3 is TGTGCCACCAGCAGAGGAAGTAGCGTTCTCTACGAGCAGTACGTC. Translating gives CATSRGSSVLYEQYV.

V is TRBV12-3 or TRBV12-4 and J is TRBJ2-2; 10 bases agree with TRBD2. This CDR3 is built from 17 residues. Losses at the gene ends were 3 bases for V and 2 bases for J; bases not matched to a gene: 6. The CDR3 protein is CASSFLLAGRNTGELFF. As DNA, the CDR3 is TGTGCCAGCAGTTTTCTACTAGCGGGGAGAAACACCGGGGAGCTGTTTTTT.

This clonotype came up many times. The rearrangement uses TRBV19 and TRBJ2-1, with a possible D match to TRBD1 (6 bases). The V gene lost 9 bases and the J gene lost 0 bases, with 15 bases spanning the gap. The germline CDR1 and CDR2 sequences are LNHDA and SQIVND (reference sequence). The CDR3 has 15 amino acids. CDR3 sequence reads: CASSIRGSSYNEQFF. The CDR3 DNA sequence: TGTGCCAGCAGCATTAGGGGGAGCTCCTACAATGAGCAGTTCTTC.

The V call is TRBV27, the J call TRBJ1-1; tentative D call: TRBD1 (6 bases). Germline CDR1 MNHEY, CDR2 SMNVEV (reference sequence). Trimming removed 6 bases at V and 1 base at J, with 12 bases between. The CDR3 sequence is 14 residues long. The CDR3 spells CASRVGGENTEAFF. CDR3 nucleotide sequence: TGTGCCAGCAGGGTGGGGGGCGAGAACACTGAAGCTTTCTTT.

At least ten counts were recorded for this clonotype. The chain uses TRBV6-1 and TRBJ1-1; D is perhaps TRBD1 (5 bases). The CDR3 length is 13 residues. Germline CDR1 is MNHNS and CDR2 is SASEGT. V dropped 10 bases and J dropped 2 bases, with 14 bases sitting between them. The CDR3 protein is CATEEGLNTEAFF. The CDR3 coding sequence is TGTGCCACCGAGGAGGGGCTTAACACTGAAGCTTTCTTT.

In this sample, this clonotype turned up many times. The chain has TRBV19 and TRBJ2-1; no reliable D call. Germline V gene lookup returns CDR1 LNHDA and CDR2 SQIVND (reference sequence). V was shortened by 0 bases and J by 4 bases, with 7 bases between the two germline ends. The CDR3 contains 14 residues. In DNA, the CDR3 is TGTGCCAGTAGTATAGATCCCCTTTACAATGAGCAGTTCTTC. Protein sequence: CASSIDPLYNEQFF.